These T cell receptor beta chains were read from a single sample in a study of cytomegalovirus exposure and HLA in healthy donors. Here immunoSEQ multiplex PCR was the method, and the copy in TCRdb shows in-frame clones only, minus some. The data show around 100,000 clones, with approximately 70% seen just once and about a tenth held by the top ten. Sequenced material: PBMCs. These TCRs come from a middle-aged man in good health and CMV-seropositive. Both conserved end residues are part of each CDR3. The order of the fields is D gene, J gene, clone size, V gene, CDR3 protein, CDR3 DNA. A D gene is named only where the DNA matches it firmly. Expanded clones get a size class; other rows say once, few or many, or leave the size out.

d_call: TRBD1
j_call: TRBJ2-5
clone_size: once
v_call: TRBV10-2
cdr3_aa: CASAPGQGALETQYF
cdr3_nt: TGCGCCAGTGCCCCGGGACAGGGGGCGTTGGAGACCCAGTACTTC

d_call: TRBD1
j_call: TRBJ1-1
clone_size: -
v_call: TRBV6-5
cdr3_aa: CASSLTGSTEAFF
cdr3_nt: TGTGCCAGCAGCCTGACAGGGTCCACTGAAGCTTTCTTT

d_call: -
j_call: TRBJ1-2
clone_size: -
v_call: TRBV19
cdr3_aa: CASSIAANGYTF
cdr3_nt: TGTGCCAGTAGTATTGCGGCCAATGGCTACACCTTC

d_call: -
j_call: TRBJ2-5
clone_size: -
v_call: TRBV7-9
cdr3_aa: CASSFSGERETQYF
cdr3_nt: TGTGCCAGCAGCTTTTCCGGGGAGAGGGAGACCCAGTACTTC

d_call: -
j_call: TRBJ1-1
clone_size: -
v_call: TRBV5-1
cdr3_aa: CASSLATLNTEAFF
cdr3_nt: TGCGCCAGCAGCTTAGCTACCTTGAACACTGAAGCTTTCTTT

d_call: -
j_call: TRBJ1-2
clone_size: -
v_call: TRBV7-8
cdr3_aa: CASSLEGRGKANYGYTF
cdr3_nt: TGTGCCAGCAGCTTAGAGGGGAGGGGAAAGGCAAACTATGGCTACACCTTC

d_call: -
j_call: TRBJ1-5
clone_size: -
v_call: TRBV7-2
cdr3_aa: CASSLGSVGGLLNQPQHF
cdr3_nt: TGTGCCAGCAGCTTAGGATCCGTGGGGGGTTTACTCAATCAGCCCCAGCATTTT

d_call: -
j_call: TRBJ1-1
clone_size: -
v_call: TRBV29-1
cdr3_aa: CSVEVNTEAFF
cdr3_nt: TGCAGCGTCGAGGTGAACACTGAAGCTTTCTTT

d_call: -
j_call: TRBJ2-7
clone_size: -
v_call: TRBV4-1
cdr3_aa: CASSQVEEGYEQYF
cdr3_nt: TGCGCCAGCAGCCAAGTGGAGGAGGGCTACGAGCAGTACTTC

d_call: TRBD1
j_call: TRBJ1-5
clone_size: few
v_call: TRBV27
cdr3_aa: CASSLSGTGNQPQHF
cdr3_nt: TGTGCCAGCAGTTTATCGGGGACAGGGAATCAGCCCCAGCATTTT

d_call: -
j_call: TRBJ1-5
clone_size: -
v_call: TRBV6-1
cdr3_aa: CASSELDSLNQPQHF
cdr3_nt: TGTGCCAGCAGTGAATTAGACAGTCTGAATCAGCCCCAGCATTTT

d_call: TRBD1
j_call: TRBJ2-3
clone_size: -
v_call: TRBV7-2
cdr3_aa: CASSTGGYVTDTQYF
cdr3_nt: TGTGCCAGCAGCACAGGGGGGTATGTCACAGATACGCAGTATTTT

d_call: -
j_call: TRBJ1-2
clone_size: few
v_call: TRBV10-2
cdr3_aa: CASTGENYGYTF
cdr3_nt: TGCGCCAGCACTGGAGAAAACTATGGCTACACCTTC

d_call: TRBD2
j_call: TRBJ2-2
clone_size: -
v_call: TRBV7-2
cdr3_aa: CASSLRLADTGELFF
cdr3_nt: TGTGCCAGCAGCTTAAGGCTAGCGGACACCGGGGAGCTGTTTTTT

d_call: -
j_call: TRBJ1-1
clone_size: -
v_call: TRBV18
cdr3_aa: CASSPRLGHENTEAFF
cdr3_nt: TGTGCCAGCTCACCACGACTGGGACATGAGAACACTGAAGCTTTCTTT

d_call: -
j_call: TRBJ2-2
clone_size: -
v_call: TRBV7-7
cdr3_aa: CASSYRSGELFF
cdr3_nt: TGTGCTAGCAGCTACAGATCCGGGGAGCTGTTTTTT

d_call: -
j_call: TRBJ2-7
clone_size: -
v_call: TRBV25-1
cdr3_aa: CASSYGSQNEQYF
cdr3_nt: TGTGCCAGCAGCTACGGGAGTCAGAACGAGCAGTACTTC

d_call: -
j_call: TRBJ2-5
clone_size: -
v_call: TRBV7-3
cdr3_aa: CASSREGQGETQYF
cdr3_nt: TGTGCCAGCAGCCGGGAGGGACAGGGAGAGACCCAGTACTTC

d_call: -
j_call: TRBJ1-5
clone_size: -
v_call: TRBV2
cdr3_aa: CASRKGDSNQPQHF
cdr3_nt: TGTGCCAGCAGAAAAGGAGATAGCAATCAGCCCCAGCATTTT

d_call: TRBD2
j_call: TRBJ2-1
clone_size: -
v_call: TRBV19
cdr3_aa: CASGLASSYNEQFF
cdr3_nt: TGTGCCAGTGGACTAGCCAGCTCCTACAATGAGCAGTTCTTC

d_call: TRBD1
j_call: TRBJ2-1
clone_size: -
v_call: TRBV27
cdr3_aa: CASSLGDRANEQFF
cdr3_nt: TGTGCCAGCAGTTTGGGGGACAGGGCGAATGAGCAGTTCTTC

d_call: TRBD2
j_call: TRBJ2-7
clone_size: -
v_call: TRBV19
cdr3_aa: CASSPFSGSSYEQYF
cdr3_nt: TGTGCCAGTAGCCCTTTTAGCGGGAGTTCCTACGAGCAGTACTTC

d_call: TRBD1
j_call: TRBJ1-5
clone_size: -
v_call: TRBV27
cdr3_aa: CASSSQGANSNQPQHF
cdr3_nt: TGTGCCAGCAGTTCACAGGGGGCAAATAGCAATCAGCCCCAGCATTTT

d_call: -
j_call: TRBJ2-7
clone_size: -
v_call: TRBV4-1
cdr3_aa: CASSRAQGEFYEQYF
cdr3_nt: TGCGCCAGCAGCCGGGCACAGGGTGAGTTCTACGAGCAGTACTTC

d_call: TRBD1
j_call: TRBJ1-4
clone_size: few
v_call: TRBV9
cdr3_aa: CASSVGGTEYEKLFF
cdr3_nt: TGTGCCAGCAGCGTAGGAGGGACAGAGTATGAAAAACTGTTTTTT

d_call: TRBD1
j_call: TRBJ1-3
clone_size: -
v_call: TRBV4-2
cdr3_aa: CASSQDGHRGLQSDRNTIYF
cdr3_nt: TGTGCCAGCAGCCAAGACGGTCACAGGGGGCTTCAGTCTGACAGAAACACCATATATTTT

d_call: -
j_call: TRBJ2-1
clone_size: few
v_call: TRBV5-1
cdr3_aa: CASSLESEQFF
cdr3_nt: TGCGCCAGCAGCCTTGAGAGCGAGCAGTTCTTC